The 16 T cell receptor beta chains given below trace back to one sample, sequenced in a study of T cells in Graves' hyperthyroidism and ophthalmopathy. Amplification of TCR beta CDR3 regions was performed using RNA transcripts as template. First-round RT-PCR of the TCR CDR3 relied on the HTBI primer set. TCRdb reprocessed the multiplex PCR reads with MiXCR, giving one entry per CDR3 protein. The data contain fewer than 750,000 distinct CDR3 sequences, roughly 15% of them singletons. The specimen sequenced was blood. Source of these receptors: a middle-aged woman with Graves' ophthalmopathy.

The sample holds many counts of this clonotype. This rearrangement joins TRBV29-1 to TRBJ2-7; 8 bases line up with TRBD2. Germline loops: CDR1 SQVTM, CDR2 ANQGSEA. The CDR3 is 14 amino acids. The V segment lost 4 bases and the J segment 3 bases; nucleotides outside the gene matches: 8. In nucleotides, the CDR3 is TGCAGCGTTGCACTAGCGGAGGCCCTCTACGAGCAGTACTTC. Protein sequence: CSVALAEALYEQYF.

This clonotype has at least ten counts. This chain uses TRBV6-1 with TRBJ2-5; 7 bases are a match to TRBD1. The CDR3 has 15 amino acids. Germline lookup yields CDR1 MNHNS and CDR2 SASEGT. V shed 6 bases and J 0 bases; nucleotides not matched to a gene: 7. CDR3 in amino acids: CASSDLTGNQETQYF. DNA for the CDR3: TGTGCCAGCAGCGACTTGACAGGGAACCAAGAGACCCAGTACTTC.

This clonotype appeared many times. The chain has TRBV28 and TRBJ2-7, with TRBD2 identical over 8 bases. Germline V gives CDR1 MDHEN, CDR2 SYDVKM. This CDR3 has 16 amino acids. J lost 6 bases, V lost 5 bases, and 15 bases had no gene match. Written as DNA, the CDR3 is TGTGCCAGCAGTCCCAATAGTCCTAGCGGGCGTGCCGAGCAGTACTTC. Translated, it gives CASSPNSPSGRAEQYF.

V usage is TRBV28 and J usage is TRBJ2-5; 10 bases are a match to TRBD2. The J segment lost 2 bases and the V segment lost 2 bases, leaving 5 bases of the junction unmatched. The CDR3 is made up of 16 amino acids. Germline-derived CDR1 and CDR2 are MDHEN and SYDVKM. The CDR3 reads CASSLRLAGAQETQYF. Written as DNA, the CDR3 is TGTGCCAGCAGTTTAAGGCTAGCGGGAGCTCAAGAGACCCAGTACTTC.

This clonotype was recorded many times. The rearrangement uses TRBV29-1 and TRBJ1-2, with D possibly TRBD1 on 6 matching bases. Germline V lookup: CDR1 SQVTM, CDR2 ANQGSEA. V was pared by 3 bases and J by 8 bases, with 13 bases between. The CDR3 totals 12 residues. The CDR3 region has the DNA TGCAGCGTTGACAGGGGAGTAGGCGGCTACACCTTC. Its protein is CSVDRGVGGYTF.

This clonotype was picked up many times. The genes are TRBV11-2 and TRBJ2-5, with a possible D match to TRBD2 (6 bases). Per germline, CDR1 SGHAT and CDR2 FQNNGV. The CDR3 runs 15 residues. V was clipped by 2 bases and J by 0 bases, with 10 bases between them. CDR3 sequence (DNA): TGTGCCAGCAGCTTACACGGGAGAAACCAAGAGACCCAGTACTTC. Its protein product is CASSLHGRNQETQYF.

There are many counts of this clonotype. The chain uses TRBV29-1 and TRBJ2-7, with 8 bases fitting TRBD1. J was trimmed by 5 bases and V by 7 bases; bases with no gene match: 7. Germline CDR1 SQVTM, CDR2 ANQGSEA. The length of the CDR3 is 12 residues. CDR3 nucleotide sequence: TGCAGCGCTGGAGAACAGGGGGACGAGCAGTACTTC. This codes for CSAGEQGDEQYF.

This clonotype was seen many times. The chain has TRBV2 and TRBJ1-5, with TRBD1 as a possible D gene (5 bases). In germline, CDR1 is SNHLY, CDR2 FYNNEI. The V gene lost 6 bases and the J gene lost 6 bases, with 12 bases spanning the gap. The CDR3 is made up of 13 amino acids. CDR3 bases: TGTGCCAGCAGGTGGGGGGAAAGTCAGCCCCAGCATTTT. It translates to CASRWGESQPQHF.

The sample holds many counts of this clonotype. As DNA, the CDR3 is TGTGCCAGCACTTTAGATGGTTCTGGGGCCAACGTCCTGACTTTC. Its translation is CASTLDGSGANVLTF. The chain employs TRBV6-2 or TRBV6-3 and TRBJ2-6; D ambiguous. CDR1 and CDR2 from the germline V gene are MNHEY and SVGEGT. CDR3 length: 15 amino acids. V lost 7 bases, J lost 1 base, and 11 bases lay in between.

This clonotype has ten or more counts. The chain links TRBV28 to TRBJ1-5; unclear D gene. This CDR3 comprises 15 residues. V lost 1 base and J lost 2, with 9 bases in between. Germline CDR1 MDHEN, CDR2 SYDVKM. CDR3 nucleotide sequence: TGTGCCAGCAGTTTATTTGGCCAGGGCAATCAGCCCCAGCATTTT. Translating gives CASSLFGQGNQPQHF.

This clonotype came up many times. The chain is built from TRBV19 and TRBJ2-5; perhaps TRBD1 as D (5 bases). There are 14 residues in the CDR3. CDR1 is LNHDA, CDR2 SQIVND, per germline (reference sequence). Trimming stripped 7 bases from V and 1 base from J, with 13 bases between. This CDR3 is CASTDGASQETQYF. The CDR3 DNA sequence: TGTGCCAGTACGGATGGGGCCAGCCAAGAGACCCAGTACTTC.

This clonotype has only a few counts. The chain joins TRBV12-3 or TRBV12-4 to TRBJ2-6; D is uncertain. The CDR3 loop spans 17 amino acids. V lost 5 bases and J 0 bases, leaving 14 bases between the germline ends. CDR3: CASSRERRSSGANVLTF. In nucleotides, the CDR3 is TGTGCCAGCAGTCGTGAAAGGCGGAGCTCTGGGGCCAACGTCCTGACTTTC.

The V and J genes are TRBV6-2 or TRBV6-3 and TRBJ2-7; 13 nucleotides agree with TRBD2. Looked up from germline, CDR1 is MNHEY and CDR2 is SVGEGT. The junction had 10 bases not matched to a gene; V was cut back by 2 bases and J by 3 bases. The CDR3 runs to 18 residues. CDR3 loop: CASSYVGRLAGGRYEQYF. DNA for the CDR3: TGTGCCAGCAGTTACGTCGGTAGACTAGCGGGGGGACGCTACGAGCAGTACTTC.

This clonotype was recorded at least ten times. This chain connects TRBV19 to TRBJ2-7; D possibly corresponds to TRBD2 (5 bases). Trimming pared 3 bases from V and 3 bases from J, leaving 9 bases between. The CDR3 sequence is 13 residues long. Germline assignment: CDR1 LNHDA and CDR2 SQIVND (reference sequence). CDR3 sequence reads: CASSIGLDYEQYF. DNA of the CDR3: TGTGCCAGTAGTATCGGACTCGACTACGAGCAGTACTTC.

This clonotype was recorded a few times. This chain joins TRBV14 and TRBJ2-7; perhaps TRBD2 as D (6 bases). There are 16 residues in the CDR3. V was clipped by 3 bases and J by 3 bases, with 18 bases between them. Germline assignment: CDR1 SGHDN and CDR2 FVKESK. As DNA, the CDR3 is TGTGCCAGCAGCCATGCTGAGAGGACTACCAGCTACGAGCAGTACTTC. It translates to CASSHAERTTSYEQYF. Filled out from reference TRBV14 and TRBJ2-7, the complete variable domain reads EAGVTQFPSHSVIEKGQTVTLRCDPISGHDNLYWYRRVMGKEIKFLLHFVKESKQDESGMPNNRFLAERTGGTYSTLKVQPAELEDSGVYFCASSHAERTTSYEQYFGPGTRLTVT.

In its sample, this clonotype was seen many times. The V and J genes are TRBV29-1 and TRBJ2-1; maybe TRBD2 (5 bases). Germline CDR1 reads SQVTM; CDR2 reads ANQGSEA. V lost 1 base to trimming and J lost 3 bases, with 13 bases between them. CDR3 length: 15 residues. The CDR3 DNA reads as TGCAGCGTTGAAGGCCTCTCCGGGGACTACAATGAGCAGTTCTTC. Translation gives CSVEGLSGDYNEQFF.